This TCR beta chain was identified during a study of cytomegalovirus exposure and HLA in healthy donors. Study-wide results and caveats: The study designated about 160 TCR beta chains cytomegalovirus-associated.

Deletions cut 6 bases from V and 4 bases from J, with 23 bases between. Germline V gives CDR1 SGHDT, CDR2 YYEEEE. The CDR3 has 17 amino acids. Primers included in the PCR were 60 Vbeta and 13 Jbeta primers. Per the original methods: Among the unique TCR beta chains that a later analysis counted, around 82 million in all, some 10 million were shared. The repertoire was sequenced with immunoSEQ multiplex PCR; TCRdb's copy has only in-frame clones and lacks some. V, J and clone size are those of that table, while D and trimming were read from the DNA. The data show 95,000 to 150,000 clones, 70% to 80% seen once. Of note for this clone: The antigen remains undetermined.

In nominal health when sampled, donors likely had unrecorded immune exposures nonetheless. The receptor was isolated from a man aged 35 to 55 in good health and CMV-seropositive. Sequencing was done on a sample of PBMCs. The chain employs TRBV5-6 and TRBJ1-5, with D perhaps TRBD1 (6 bases). In nucleotides, the CDR3 is TGTGCCAGCACCCAAAGAGGTCAGACAGGAAGAAATCAGCCCCAGCATTTT. Its translation is CASTQRGQTGRNQPQHF.